This TCR beta chain is drawn from a study of human T cells and chemical hapten exposure. Study details: Patch tests applied 0.01% DPC to the upper back and were scored after 6 days. Regarding the study as a whole: Controls had significantly fewer large CDR3 similarity clusters than were formed by expanded TCRs.

The authors' processing: Samples ranged from about 20,000 to 700,000 TCRs, with a median of around 100,000. Each CDR3 protein gets one entry after TCRdb re-called the RACE reads with MiXCR. The V and J calls were not made by the authors but by TCRdb's processing. Counted here are 250,000 to 300,000 distinct CDR3 sequences, almost 8% occurring once; the ten biggest clones make up 1.2%. V was clipped by 6 bases and J by 5 bases, with 14 bases between them. The CDR3 has 13 amino acids. Germline CDR1 is DFQATT and CDR2 is SNEGSKA (reference sequence). This clonotype showed up just a few times. Its antigen is still unknown. The time point: pre-sensitization, week 0. Treatment given: therapeutic diphenylcyclopropenone sensitization with weekly scalp DPC. Blood, whole and unfractionated, served as the source for total RNA extraction.

The rearrangement links TRBV20-1 to TRBJ1-5, with D tentatively TRBD1 (5 bases). The material was whole blood, obtained in connection with sensitization to the hapten diphenylcyclopropenone (DPC). The TCR sequence derives from a man aged 18 to 35 with alopecia areata. Some clones in this sample may be carry-over from other donors' samples. This CDR3 is CSAVDSGDQPQHF. In nucleotides, the CDR3 is TGCAGTGCGGTAGACAGTGGCGATCAGCCCCAGCATTTT.